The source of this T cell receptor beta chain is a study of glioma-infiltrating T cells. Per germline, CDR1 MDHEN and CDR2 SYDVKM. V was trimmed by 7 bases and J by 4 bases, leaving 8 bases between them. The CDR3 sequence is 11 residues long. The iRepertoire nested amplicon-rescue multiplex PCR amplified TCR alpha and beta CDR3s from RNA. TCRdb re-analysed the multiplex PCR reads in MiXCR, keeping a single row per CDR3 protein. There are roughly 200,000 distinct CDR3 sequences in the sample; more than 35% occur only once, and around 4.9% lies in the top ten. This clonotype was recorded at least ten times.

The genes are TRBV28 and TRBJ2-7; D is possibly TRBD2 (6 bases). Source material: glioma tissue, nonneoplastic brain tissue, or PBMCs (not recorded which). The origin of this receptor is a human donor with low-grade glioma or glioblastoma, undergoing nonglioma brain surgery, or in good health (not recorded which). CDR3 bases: TGTGCCAGCACGGCGGGGTACGAGCAGTACTTC. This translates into CASTAGYEQYF.